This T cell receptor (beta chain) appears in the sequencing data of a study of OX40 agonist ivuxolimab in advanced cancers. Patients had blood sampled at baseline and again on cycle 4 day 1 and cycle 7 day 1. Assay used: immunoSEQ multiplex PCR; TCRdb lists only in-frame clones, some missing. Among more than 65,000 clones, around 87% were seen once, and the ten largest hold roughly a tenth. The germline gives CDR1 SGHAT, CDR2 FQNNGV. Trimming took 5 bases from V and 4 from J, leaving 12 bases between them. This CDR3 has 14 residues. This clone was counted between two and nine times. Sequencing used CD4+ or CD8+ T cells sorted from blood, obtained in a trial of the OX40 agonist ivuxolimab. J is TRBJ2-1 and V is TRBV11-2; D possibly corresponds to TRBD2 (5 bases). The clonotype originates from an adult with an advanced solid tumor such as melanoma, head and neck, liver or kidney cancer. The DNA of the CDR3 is TGTGCCAGCAGCGGGAGTCCGGGTTACAATGAGCAGTTCTTC. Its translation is CASSGSPGYNEQFF.